This T cell receptor beta chain was sequenced for a study of response to subunit inactivated influenza vaccine. One entry per CDR3 protein results from TCRdb running MiXCR on the RT-PCR reads. The sample lists about half a million distinct CDR3 sequences, 7.6% occurring once. V shed 3 bases, J shed 5 bases, and the junction held 5 bases outside the gene matches. Germline loops: CDR1 SGHVS, CDR2 FNYEAQ. The CDR3 spans 15 residues. The gene calls are TRBV7-6 and TRBJ2-1; TRBD2 matches at 9 bases. Sequencing was performed on PBMCs from blood, taken 23 to 25 months after vaccination. This receptor was taken from a man in his fifties or sixties who received an inactivated influenza vaccine. The CDR3 sequence: CASSLLAGADNEQFF. The CDR3 DNA reads as TGTGCCAGCAGCTTGTTAGCGGGGGCTGACAATGAGCAGTTCTTC.